This T cell receptor beta chain was recorded in a study of blood T cell repertoires in COVID-19. Produced via immunoSEQ multiplex PCR; TCRdb's table is partial and in-frame only. The sample includes about 160,000 clones, more than 75% of them seen just once. This CDR3 has 16 amino acids. This clone was seen a single time. Sequencing used peripheral blood. The sequence was obtained from a man between 60 and 75 years old with active or convalescent COVID-19. The J gene is TRBJ1-1, the V gene TRBV1; the listed D gene, TRBD1, was not tested against the DNA. TRBV1 is a pseudogene locus. CDR3 in DNA: TGCACCAGCAGCCAAGCCCTCGGACAGGGTGGAGGTGAAGCTTTCTTT. Protein: CTSSQALGQGGGEAFF.